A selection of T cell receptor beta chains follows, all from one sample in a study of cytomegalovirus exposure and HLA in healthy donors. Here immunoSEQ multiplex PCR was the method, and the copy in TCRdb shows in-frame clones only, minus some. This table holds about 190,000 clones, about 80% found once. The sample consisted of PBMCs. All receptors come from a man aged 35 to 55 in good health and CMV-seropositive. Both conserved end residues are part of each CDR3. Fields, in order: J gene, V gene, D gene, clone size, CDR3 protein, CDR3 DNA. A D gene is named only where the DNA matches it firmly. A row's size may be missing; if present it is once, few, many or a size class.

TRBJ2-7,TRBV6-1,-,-,CASSEWGVSYEQYF,TGTGCCAGCAGTGAATGGGGGGTTTCCTACGAGCAGTACTTC
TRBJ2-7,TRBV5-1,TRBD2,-,CASRKRGGLGEQYF,TGCGCCAGCAGAAAACGGGGGGGATTGGGCGAGCAGTACTTC
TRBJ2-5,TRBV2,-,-,CASTEVITQETQYF,TGTGCCAGCACCGAAGTTATAACTCAAGAGACCCAGTACTTC
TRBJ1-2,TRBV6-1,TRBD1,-,CASGGTAHYYGYTF,TGTGCCAGCGGGGGGACAGCGCACTACTATGGCTACACCTTC
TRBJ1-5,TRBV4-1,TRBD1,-,CASSLQGAGSNQPQHF,TGCGCCAGCAGCCTACAGGGGGCGGGAAGCAATCAGCCCCAGCATTTT
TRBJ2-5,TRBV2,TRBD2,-,CASSAPTGTSGQETQYF,TGTGCCAGCAGTGCTCCCACCGGGACTAGCGGACAAGAGACCCAGTACTTC
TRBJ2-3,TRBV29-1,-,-,CSAPPSSLTDTQYF,TGCAGCGCCCCCCCAAGTAGCTTAACAGATACGCAGTATTTT
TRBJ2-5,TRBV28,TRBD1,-,CASSNGQGSQETQYF,TGTGCCAGCAGTAATGGACAGGGGAGCCAAGAGACCCAGTACTTC
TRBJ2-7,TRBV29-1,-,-,CSVFNRVPYEQYF,TGCAGCGTTTTCAACAGGGTCCCGTACGAGCAGTACTTC
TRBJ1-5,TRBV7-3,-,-,CASSSVSSDSNQPQHF,TGTGCCAGCAGCTCCGTAAGTAGCGATAGCAATCAGCCCCAGCATTTT
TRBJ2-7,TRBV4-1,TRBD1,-,CASSQGTGQYEQYF,TGCGCCAGCAGCCAAGGGACAGGGCAGTACGAGCAGTACTTC
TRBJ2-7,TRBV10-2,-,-,CASSRQASISYEQYF,TGCGCCAGCAGTCGACAGGCAAGTATCTCCTACGAGCAGTACTTC
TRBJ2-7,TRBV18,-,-,CASSPGTRDEQYF,TGTGCCAGCTCACCTGGGACACGGGACGAGCAGTACTTC
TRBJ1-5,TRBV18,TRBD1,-,CASSVGQAGDQPQHF,TGTGCCAGCTCCGTGGGACAGGCCGGCGATCAGCCCCAGCATTTT
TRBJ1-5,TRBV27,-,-,CASSPGVFNQPQHF,TGTGCCAGCAGTCCCGGGGTTTTTAATCAGCCCCAGCATTTT
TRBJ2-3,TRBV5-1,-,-,CASSLGERRGDTQYF,TGCGCCAGCAGCTTGGGGGAGCGGCGGGGAGATACGCAGTATTTT
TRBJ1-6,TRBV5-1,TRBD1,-,CASSSGQGERSPLHF,TGCGCCAGCAGCTCCGGACAGGGGGAACGATCACCCCTCCACTTT
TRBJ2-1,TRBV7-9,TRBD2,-,CASSLTGGANEQFF,TGTGCCAGCAGCTTAACGGGGGGGGCCAATGAGCAGTTCTTC
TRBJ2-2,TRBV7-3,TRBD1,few,CASRRGQVGELFF,TGTGCCAGCAGACGCGGACAGGTCGGGGAGCTGTTTTTT
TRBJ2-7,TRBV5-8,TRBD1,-,CASRLTGGTYEQYF,TGTGCCAGCAGATTGACAGGGGGGACCTACGAGCAGTACTTC
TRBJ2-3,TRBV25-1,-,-,CASSEYWASSAQVDTQYF,TGTGCCAGCAGTGAATATTGGGCTAGCAGTGCGCAAGTCGATACGCAGTATTTT
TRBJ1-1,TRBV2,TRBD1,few,CASKRGQGNTEAFF,TGTGCCAGCAAACGGGGACAGGGAAACACTGAAGCTTTCTTT
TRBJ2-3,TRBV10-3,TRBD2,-,CAISEAGGITDTQYF,TGTGCCATCAGTGAAGCGGGGGGAATCACAGATACGCAGTATTTT
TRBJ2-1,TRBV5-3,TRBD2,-,CARSLAGGAGGQNEQFF,TGTGCCAGAAGCTTAGCGGGAGGTGCGGGAGGGCAGAATGAGCAGTTCTTC
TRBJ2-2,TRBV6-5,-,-,CASNLQGADTGELFF,TGTGCCAGCAACCTACAGGGCGCGGACACCGGGGAGCTGTTTTTT
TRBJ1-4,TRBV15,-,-,CATSRSSGRNEKLFF,TGTGCCACCAGCCGATCGTCCGGTCGTAATGAAAAACTGTTTTTT
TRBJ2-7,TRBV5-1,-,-,CASRLPGYEQYF,TGCGCCAGCAGATTGCCGGGGTACGAGCAGTACTTC
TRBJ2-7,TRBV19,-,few,CASSNGLSYEQYF,TGTGCCAGTAGTAACGGTCTATCCTACGAGCAGTACTTC